Following are 17 T cell receptor beta chains from one sample sequenced in a study of blood T cell repertoires in COVID-19. Sequencing used immunoSEQ multiplex PCR; TCRdb keeps in-frame clones, though not all of them. The sample has around 270,000 clones, 80% to 85% seen once. The sequencing input was peripheral blood. These receptors all come from a woman in her forties who had recovered from COVID-19.

This clone showed up just once. This rearrangement joins TRBV27 to TRBJ2-1, with TRBD1 matching over 7 bases. The length of the CDR3 is 16 residues. V was pared by 3 bases and J by 6 bases, with 11 bases of the junction left unmatched. Per germline, CDR1 MNHEY and CDR2 SMNVEV (reference sequence). CDR3 DNA: TGTGCCAGCAGTTTGGTCCGGACAGGCCCCTCCAATGAGCAGTTCTTC. As protein: CASSLVRTGPSNEQFF.

This clone was observed a handful of times. The V call is TRBV30, the J call TRBJ1-2; 10 bases are shared with TRBD1. CDR3 length equals 15 residues. Germline V lookup: CDR1 GTSNPN, CDR2 SVGIG (reference sequence). J lost 5 bases, V lost 4 bases, and 10 bases had no gene match. CDR3 region: CAWTHPGQGKYGYTF. The CDR3 DNA reads as TGTGCCTGGACCCATCCGGGACAGGGGAAGTATGGCTACACCTTC.

Notes on this clone: Other DNA sequences in this sample translate to the same CDR3. The chain is built from TRBV19 and TRBJ2-1; 7 bases map to TRBD2. This CDR3 spans 13 amino acids. In germline, CDR1 is LNHDA, CDR2 SQIVND (reference sequence). V was clipped by 7 bases and J by 1 base; unmatched bases: 1. The CDR3 DNA follows: TGTGCCAGTATGGGGGGGTCCTACAATGAGCAGTTCTTC. This translates into CASMGGSYNEQFF.

This chain connects TRBV6-5 to TRBJ2-7; possible D gene TRBD1, 5 bases. The CDR3 runs 15 residues. Deletions cut 2 bases from V and 3 bases from J, with 14 bases between. The V gene's germline CDR1 is MNHEY and CDR2 SVGAGI. As DNA, the CDR3 is TGTGCCAGCAGTTACATAAAGGGGCAAGTCTACGAGCAGTACTTC. It codes for CASSYIKGQVYEQYF.

J is TRBJ2-5 and V is TRBV28; 7 bases align to TRBD1. CDR1 MDHEN and CDR2 SYDVKM come from the germline V gene. This CDR3 is 17 amino acids long. V was pared by 7 bases and J by 2 bases, with 16 bases of the junction left unmatched. CDR3 amino acids: CASTVPQARTGQETQYF. CDR3 nucleotide sequence: TGTGCCAGCACCGTTCCCCAGGCTCGGACAGGACAAGAGACCCAGTACTTC.

CDR3 amino acids: CASSPPGTALGEQYF. The DNA for the CDR3 is TGTGCCAGCAGCCCCCCCGGGACAGCTCTAGGGGAGCAGTACTTC. V and J are TRBV28 and TRBJ2-7; 7 bases are shared with TRBD1. Germline CDR1 MDHEN, CDR2 SYDVKM. This CDR3 region has 15 residues. V lost 6 bases, J lost 7 bases, and 15 bases stayed unmatched.

J is TRBJ2-3 and V is TRBV15; tentative D call: TRBD1 (6 bases). This CDR3 is 16 amino acids long. Trimming removed 1 base at V and 6 bases at J, with 17 bases between. CDR1 and CDR2 (germline): LNHNV, YYDKDF (reference sequence). The CDR3 protein is CATSRVGTGFPDTQYF. In nucleotides, the CDR3 is TGTGCCACCAGCAGAGTGGGAACAGGGTTTCCGGATACGCAGTATTTT.

V and J are TRBV10-3 and TRBJ2-2; TRBD2 matches 7 bases. J lost 1 base, V lost 3 bases, and 2 bases had no gene match. The CDR3 runs to 15 residues. The V gene's germline CDR1 is ENHRY and CDR2 SYGVKD. This CDR3 is CAISESGENTGELFF. As DNA, the CDR3 is TGTGCCATCAGTGAAAGCGGGGAGAACACCGGGGAGCTGTTTTTT.

The rearrangement uses TRBV27 and TRBJ2-1, with 9 nucleotides matching TRBD2. Germline trimming cut 0 bases from V and 3 bases from J; bases unmatched to any gene: 6. CDR1 and CDR2 (germline): MNHEY, SMNVEV (reference sequence). This CDR3 region has 17 residues. For the CDR3, the DNA is TGTGCCAGCAGTTTATCTCAGGGCGGGGGGGACTACAATGAGCAGTTCTTC. Translating it yields CASSLSQGGGDYNEQFF.

This clone was recorded once. The J gene is TRBJ2-1, the V gene TRBV14; 13 bases map to TRBD2. With 3 bases clipped from V and 7 bases from J, the junction kept 3 bases outside the gene matches. The CDR3 runs to 15 residues. CDR1 and CDR2 from the germline V gene are SGHDN and FVKESK. Written as DNA, the CDR3 is TGTGCCAGCAGCCACGGGACTAGCGGGGTTAATGAGCAGTTCTTC. It encodes CASSHGTSGVNEQFF.

The V and J genes are TRBV30 and TRBJ1-3; no firm D call. Between the trimmed V and J ends, which lost 3 bases and 5 bases, there was a span of 17 bases. Germline CDR1 GTSNPN, CDR2 SVGIG (reference sequence). The CDR3 loop spans 15 amino acids. The CDR3, as DNA: TGTGCCTGGAGCCCAGCGGGATCTCAGAGAAACACCATATATTTT. It codes for CAWSPAGSQRNTIYF.

V usage is TRBV7-9 and J usage is TRBJ2-7, with 8 nucleotides matching TRBD1. The junction had 2 bases not matched to a gene; V was cut back by 3 bases and J by 1 base. The CDR3 runs to 14 residues. In germline, CDR1 is SEHNR, CDR2 FQNEAQ (reference sequence). The CDR3 DNA follows: TGTGCCAGCAGCTTCACAGGGGGATCCTACGAGCAGTACTTC. Its protein is CASSFTGGSYEQYF.

The chain has TRBV28 and TRBJ1-4, with D unclear. CDR3 length: 15 residues. Between the trimmed V and J ends, which lost 4 bases and 0 bases, there was a span of 9 bases. Germline CDR1 and CDR2: MDHEN and SYDVKM. CDR3 sequence (DNA): TGTGCCAGCAGTTCTAAGACAACAACTAATGAAAAACTGTTTTTT. Translation gives CASSSKTTTNEKLFF.

The chain has TRBV13 and TRBJ1-6; a weak D match, TRBD1 (5 bases). Looked up from germline, CDR1 is PRHDT and CDR2 is FYEKMQ (reference sequence). CDR3 size: 16 residues. The V end was cut by 5 bases, the J end by 7 bases, with 18 bases between. The CDR3 coding sequence is TGTGCCAGCAGCCCCGCTACCACAGGAAGAAATTCACCCCTCCACTTT. It encodes CASSPATTGRNSPLHF.

This rearrangement joins TRBV7-9 to TRBJ1-3; TRBD1 might be the D (5 bases). The CDR3 extends over 15 amino acids. V shed 4 bases and J shed 0 bases, with 10 bases lying between them. CDR1 SEHNR and CDR2 FQNEAQ come from the germline V gene (reference sequence). CDR3 residues: CASSSRQSSGNTIYF. The DNA of the CDR3 is TGTGCCAGCAGCTCCAGACAGAGCTCTGGAAACACCATATATTTT.

The chain carries TRBV5-6 and TRBJ1-2, with TRBD1 matching over 7 bases. V dropped 3 bases and J dropped 6; count of bases not matched to a gene: 2. CDR1 and CDR2 (germline): SGHDT, YYEEEE. This CDR3 spans 12 amino acids. The CDR3 loop is CASSWDSNGYTF. The CDR3 coding sequence is TGTGCCAGCAGCTGGGACAGTAATGGCTACACCTTC.

This chain joins TRBV19 and TRBJ1-2; 8 bases align to TRBD1. The V gene end was trimmed by 2 bases and the J gene end by 4 bases; junction bases not matched to a gene: 6. The CDR3 contains 15 residues. Germline V gives CDR1 LNHDA, CDR2 SQIVND (reference sequence). The CDR3 DNA is TGTGCCAGTAGTATACCAGGGACAGGAGGCTATGGCTACACCTTC. Its protein is CASSIPGTGGYGYTF.